The 24 T cell receptor beta chains below come from one sample, sequenced in a study of shared clonotypes between healthy human individuals. Only in-frame clones appear in the TCRdb table, and some are missing; sequencing was by immunoSEQ multiplex PCR. Of about 1 million clones listed, 65% to 80% are singletons. Sequences were obtained from memory CD4+ T cells sorted from blood. The subset is: CD45RA-negative fraction. The receptors here all came from a man aged 18 to 35 in good health.

The chain has TRBV4-1 and TRBJ1-2, with 11 positions matching TRBD1. The length of the CDR3 is 15 residues. The V segment lost 4 bases and the J segment 6 bases; nucleotides outside the gene matches: 7. The germline gives CDR1 MGHRA, CDR2 YSYEKL. This CDR3 reads CASSPIGDRGNGYTF. The DNA for the CDR3 is TGCGCCAGCAGCCCTATTGGGGACAGGGGGAATGGCTACACCTTC.

The rearrangement uses TRBV15 and TRBJ1-5, with a tentative D call TRBD1 (5 bases). The CDR3 consists of 14 residues. Germline CDR1 is LNHNV and CDR2 is YYDKDF (reference sequence). Trimming cost V 0 bases and J 10 bases, with 13 bases left between them. The CDR3 reads CATSRDHSGVPQHF. The CDR3 DNA reads TGTGCCACCAGCAGAGATCATTCGGGGGTCCCCCAGCATTTT.

V gene TRBV7-2 combines with J gene TRBJ1-1; D gene ambiguous. The CDR3 sequence is 15 residues long. The germline V gene has CDR1 SGHTA and CDR2 FQGNSA. The V and J ends lost 4 bases and 2 bases respectively, with 14 bases between them. CDR3 nucleotide sequence: TGTGCCAGCAGCTATTCGTGGGGAGCAAACACTGAAGCTTTCTTT. Protein sequence: CASSYSWGANTEAFF.

This clone was seen a single time. The J gene is TRBJ2-1, the V gene TRBV11-2; 10 bases align to TRBD2. The V gene's germline CDR1 is SGHAT and CDR2 FQNNGV. CDR3 length: 15 residues. The V gene end was trimmed by 2 bases and the J gene end by 9 bases; junction bases not matched to a gene: 7. This CDR3 is CASSLNLAGVSEQFF. The CDR3 nucleotides read TGTGCCAGCAGCTTAAATCTAGCGGGAGTTAGTGAGCAGTTCTTC.

Of note for this clone: One end of the junction is discordant with germline, which a read error may explain. This rearrangement joins TRBV7-7 to TRBJ2-3, with a tentative D call TRBD2 (7 bases). Germline values: CDR1 SSHAT, CDR2 FNYEAQ (reference sequence). The length of the CDR3 is 15 residues. This CDR3 reads CASSLVGGPTDTQYF. CDR3 coding DNA: TGTGCTAGCAGCTTAGTCGGGGGGCCCACAGATACGCAGTATTTT.

The chain carries TRBV10-3 and TRBJ2-2; maybe TRBD2 (5 bases). Germline V gene data show CDR1 as ENHRY and CDR2 as SYGVKD. V was pared by 4 bases and J by 7 bases, with 10 bases between. CDR3 length: 13 residues. The CDR3 bases are TGTGCCATCAGTGGGACGGCGGGCGGGGAGCTGTTTTTT. Translated, it gives CAISGTAGGELFF.

This rearrangement joins TRBV27 to TRBJ2-5, with 12 bases aligning to TRBD2. Trimming cost V 0 bases and J 6 bases; bases outside gene matches: 8. CDR3 size: 17 residues. CDR1 is MNHEY, CDR2 SMNVEV, per germline (reference sequence). The CDR3 reads CASSLSGLAGGPQTQYF. The DNA of the CDR3 is TGTGCCAGCAGTTTATCGGGGCTAGCGGGAGGGCCCCAGACCCAGTACTTC.

The chain couples TRBV23-1 to TRBJ1-1; D call uncertain. TRBV23-1 is filed as an ORF, its function uncertain. V was pared by 4 bases and J by 1 base, with 10 bases between. This CDR3 is 14 amino acids long. The CDR3 DNA reads TGCGCCAGCAGTCGCTGGGTTTCGAACACTGAAGCTTTCTTT. Protein sequence: CASSRWVSNTEAFF.

The table lists this clone with a few counts. This chain uses TRBV30 with TRBJ2-7, with TRBD1 identical over 7 bases. The CDR3 is 15 residues long. Per the germline V gene, CDR1 is GTSNPN and CDR2 is SVGIG (reference sequence). Trimming cost V 0 bases and J 2 bases; bases outside gene matches: 7. CDR3 sequence: CAWSVPRQGTYEQYF. CDR3 bases: TGTGCCTGGAGTGTACCCAGACAGGGCACCTACGAGCAGTACTTC.

This clone was seen at least ten times. The V call is TRBV19, the J call TRBJ2-5; TRBD1 matches 7 bases. Germline values: CDR1 LNHDA, CDR2 SQIVND (reference sequence). The CDR3 covers 14 residues. Unmatched junction bases numbered 9, after V lost 6 bases and J lost 5 bases. For the CDR3, the DNA is TGTGCCAGTAGCAAAAGACAGGGCTTCGAGACCCAGTACTTC. Its protein product is CASSKRQGFETQYF.

A few counts support this clone. The V call is TRBV7-9, the J call TRBJ2-3; 10 bases align to TRBD2. This CDR3 comprises 16 residues. CDR1 and CDR2 from the germline V gene are SEHNR and FQNEAQ (reference sequence). The J segment lost 5 bases and the V segment lost 3 bases, leaving 8 bases of the junction unmatched. In DNA, the CDR3 is TGTGCCAGCAGCTTGGACTTAGCGGGGGGAGGAGATACGCAGTATTTT. As protein: CASSLDLAGGGDTQYF.

This clone was seen just once. V is TRBV6-1 and J is TRBJ2-1; D remains unclear. CDR1 and CDR2 (germline): MNHNS, SASEGT. V was pared by 2 bases and J by 1 base, with 12 bases between. The length of the CDR3 is 16 residues. CDR3: CASSERQIRSYNEQFF. The CDR3 DNA reads TGTGCCAGCAGTGAAAGACAAATCAGATCCTACAATGAGCAGTTCTTC.

The chain employs TRBV5-6 and TRBJ2-2; TRBD1 might be the D (6 bases). The CDR3 loop spans 14 amino acids. In germline, CDR1 is SGHDT, CDR2 YYEEEE. The V end lost 1 base, the J end lost 6 bases, and 10 bases lay between the germline ends. For the CDR3, the DNA is TGTGCCAGCAGCTTGCCAGGGGCGGCCGGGGAGCTGTTTTTT. This sequence encodes CASSLPGAAGELFF.

The genes are TRBV21-1 and TRBJ2-7; the table gives TRBD1 as D, unverified against the DNA. TRBV21-1 is tagged as a pseudogene. The CDR3 spans 21 residues. CDR3 sequence (DNA): TGTGCCAGCAGCAATCCCCTAGTAGGGGGCGCGCGGGTAGTAGGAACCTACGAGCAGTACTTC. Translation: CASSNPLVGGARVVGTYEQYF.

Notes on this clone: Other DNA sequences in the sample encode the same CDR3. The chain recombines TRBV6-5 with TRBJ2-2; D might be TRBD2 (6 bases). CDR1 is MNHEY and CDR2 is SVGAGI in the germline V gene. The CDR3 length is 13 residues. V dropped 2 bases and J dropped 5 bases, with 6 bases sitting between them. CDR3 DNA: TGTGCCAGCAGTTACGGGGGGACCGGGGAGCTGTTTTTT. Amino acid sequence: CASSYGGTGELFF.

This clone was counted a few times. The rearrangement links TRBV5-6 to TRBJ1-1; D call uncertain. V lost 4 bases to trimming and J lost 1 base, with 11 bases between them. Germline CDR1 SGHDT, CDR2 YYEEEE. CDR3 length: 14 amino acids. CDR3 in DNA: TGTGCCAGCAGCCTACCACACAAGAACACTGAAGCTTTCTTT. It encodes CASSLPHKNTEAFF.

The chain carries TRBV5-4 and TRBJ2-3, with 9 bases fitting TRBD2. Germline values: CDR1 SGHNT, CDR2 YYREEE (reference sequence). The V gene end was trimmed by 4 bases and the J gene end by 0 bases; junction bases not matched to a gene: 6. The CDR3 covers 16 residues. The CDR3 nucleotides read TGTGCCAGCAGCACCAAGCGGGGGGTAAGCACAGATACGCAGTATTTT. This sequence encodes CASSTKRGVSTDTQYF.

The chain joins TRBV2 to TRBJ1-1; the D gene is possibly TRBD1 (5 bases). Germline CDR1 and CDR2: SNHLY and FYNNEI. V lost 3 bases, J lost 2 bases, and 10 bases lay in between. CDR3 length: 14 residues. The CDR3 loop reads CASSDRQKNTEAFF. The CDR3 bases are TGTGCCAGCAGTGATCGACAGAAAAACACTGAAGCTTTCTTT.

The chain couples TRBV9 to TRBJ2-3; possibly TRBD1 for D (6 bases). Trimming cost V 1 base and J 6 bases, with 18 bases left between them. CDR3 length: 16 residues. From germline, CDR1 is SGDLS and CDR2 YYNGEE. The CDR3 reads CASSVSQGSVRDTQYF. CDR3 DNA: TGTGCCAGCAGCGTAAGTCAGGGGTCCGTACGGGATACGCAGTATTTT.

The chain employs TRBV18 and TRBJ2-1; maybe TRBD2 (6 bases). Germline V gene sequence: CDR1 KGHSH, CDR2 LQKENI. V was pared by 1 base and J by 8 bases, with 15 bases between. This CDR3 spans 15 amino acids. The chain's CDR3 is CASSPRDSKGDEQFF. As DNA, the CDR3 is TGTGCCAGCTCACCACGGGACTCCAAGGGCGATGAGCAGTTCTTC. The full variable domain, completed using reference TRBV18 and TRBJ2-1, is NAGVMQNPRHLVRRRGQEARLRCSPMKGHSHVYWYRQLPEEGLKFMVYLQKENIIDESGMPKERFSAEFPKEGPSILRIQQVVRGDSAAYFCASSPRDSKGDEQFFGPGTRLTVL.

The sample holds a few counts of this clone. The genes are TRBV15 and TRBJ1-3, with a tentative D call TRBD1 (5 bases). The CDR3 runs 15 residues. Germline V gene data show CDR1 as LNHNV and CDR2 as YYDKDF (reference sequence). Trimming removed 0 bases from V and 1 base from J, with 7 bases in between. The CDR3 DNA sequence: TGTGCCACCAGCAGAGATTGGGGGTCTGGAAACACCATATATTTT. Encoded protein: CATSRDWGSGNTIYF.

This clone was seen repeatedly, ten times or more. V usage is TRBV2 and J usage is TRBJ1-5; perhaps TRBD1 as D (5 bases). Trimming took off 7 bases at V and 4 bases at J, with 11 bases between the two ends. Germline assignment: CDR1 SNHLY and CDR2 FYNNEI. This CDR3 is built from 13 residues. CDR3: CASKGTRNQPQHF. The CDR3 nucleotides are TGTGCCAGCAAGGGGACCAGGAATCAGCCCCAGCATTTT.

The chain has TRBV5-6 and TRBJ1-6; D is unresolved. The germline gives CDR1 SGHDT, CDR2 YYEEEE. V was cut by 5 bases and J by 7 bases, with 19 bases left in between. The CDR3 contains 16 residues. The CDR3 nucleotides are TGTGCCAGCAGTTTTGACACGGGTTCTGGGAATTCACCCCTCCACTTT. Protein sequence: CASSFDTGSGNSPLHF. The full variable domain, its missing parts supplied by reference TRBV5-6 and TRBJ1-6, is DAGVTQSPTHLIKTRGQQVTLRCSPKSGHDTVSWYQQALGQGPQFIFQYYEEEERQRGNFPDRFSGHQFPNYSSELNVNALLLGDSALYLCASSFDTGSGNSPLHFGNGTRLTVT.

This chain links TRBV4-1 with TRBJ1-2; D call uncertain. The CDR3 spans 16 residues. CDR1 MGHRA and CDR2 YSYEKL come from the germline V gene. The V and J ends lost 0 bases and 0 bases respectively, with 11 bases between them. The CDR3 loop reads CASSQEKVGANYGYTF. The CDR3 DNA reads TGCGCCAGCAGCCAAGAGAAGGTTGGCGCTAACTATGGCTACACCTTC.